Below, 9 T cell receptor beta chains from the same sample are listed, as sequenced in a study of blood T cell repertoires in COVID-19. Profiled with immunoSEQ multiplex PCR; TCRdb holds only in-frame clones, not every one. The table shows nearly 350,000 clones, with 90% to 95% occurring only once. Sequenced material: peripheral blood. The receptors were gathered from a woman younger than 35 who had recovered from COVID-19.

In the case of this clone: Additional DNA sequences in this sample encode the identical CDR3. The DNA for the CDR3 is TGCAGTGCTAGTCTTGGCTACACCTTC. Encoded protein: CSASLGYTF. The chain carries TRBV20-1 and TRBJ1-2; no firm D call. CDR1 is DFQATT and CDR2 is SNEGSKA in the germline V gene (reference sequence). V lost 3 bases to trimming and J lost 7 bases, with 3 bases between them. The CDR3 is made up of 9 amino acids.

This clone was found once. The CDR3 DNA reads TGTGCCAGCAGCTTCCGACAGGGAACAGATACGCAGTATTTT. Its translation is CASSFRQGTDTQYF. The chain carries TRBV5-8 and TRBJ2-3; 7 bases align to TRBD1. The germline CDR1 and CDR2 sequences are SGHTS and YDEGEE. The J segment lost 3 bases and the V segment lost 2 bases, leaving 3 bases of the junction unmatched. The CDR3 length is 14 residues.

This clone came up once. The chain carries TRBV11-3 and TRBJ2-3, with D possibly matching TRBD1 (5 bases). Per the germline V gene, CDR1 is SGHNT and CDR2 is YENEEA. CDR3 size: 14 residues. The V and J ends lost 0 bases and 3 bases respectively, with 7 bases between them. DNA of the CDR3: TGTGCCAGCAGCTTAGACAAGGGGACAGATACGCAGTATTTT. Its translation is CASSLDKGTDTQYF.

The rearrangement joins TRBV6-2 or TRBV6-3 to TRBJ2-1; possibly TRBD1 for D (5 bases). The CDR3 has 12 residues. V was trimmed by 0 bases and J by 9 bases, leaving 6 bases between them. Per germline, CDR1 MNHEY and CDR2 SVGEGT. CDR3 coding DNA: TGTGCCAGCAGTTACTCGGGGCGTGAGCAGTTCTTC. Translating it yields CASSYSGREQFF.

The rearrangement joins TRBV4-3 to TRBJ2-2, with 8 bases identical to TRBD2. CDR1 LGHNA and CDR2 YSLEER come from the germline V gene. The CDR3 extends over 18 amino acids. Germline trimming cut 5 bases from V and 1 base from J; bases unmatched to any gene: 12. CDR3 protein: CASSYEVAGKLNTGELFF. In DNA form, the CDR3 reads TGCGCCAGCAGCTACGAGGTAGCGGGGAAACTGAACACCGGGGAGCTGTTTTTT.

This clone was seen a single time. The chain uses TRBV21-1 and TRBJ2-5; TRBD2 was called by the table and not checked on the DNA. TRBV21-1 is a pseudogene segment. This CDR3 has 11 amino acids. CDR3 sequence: CAPWEQETQYF. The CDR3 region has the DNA TGTGCCCCGTGGGAGCAAGAGACCCAGTACTTC.

CDR3 bases: TGTGCCTGGAGTAGACAGGAAAATCAGCCCCAGCATTTT. The encoded protein is CAWSRQENQPQHF. The chain couples TRBV30 to TRBJ1-5; D might be TRBD1 (6 bases). Between the trimmed V and J ends, which lost 2 bases and 4 bases, there was a span of 9 bases. Germline CDR1 reads GTSNPN; CDR2 reads SVGIG (reference sequence). The CDR3 has 13 amino acids.

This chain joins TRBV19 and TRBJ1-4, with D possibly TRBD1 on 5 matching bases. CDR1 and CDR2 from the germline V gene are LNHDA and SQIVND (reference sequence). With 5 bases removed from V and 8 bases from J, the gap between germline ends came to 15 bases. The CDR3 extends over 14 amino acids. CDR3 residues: CASSPQGGLEKLFF. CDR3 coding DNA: TGTGCCAGTAGTCCCCAGGGCGGATTAGAAAAACTGTTTTTT.

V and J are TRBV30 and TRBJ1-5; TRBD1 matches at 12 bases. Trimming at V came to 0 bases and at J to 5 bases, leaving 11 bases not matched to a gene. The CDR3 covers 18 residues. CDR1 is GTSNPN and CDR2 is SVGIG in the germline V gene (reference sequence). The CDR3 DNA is TGTGCCTGGAGTGTCTGGCCGGGACAGGGGGCAGGAGATCAGCCCCAGCATTTT. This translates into CAWSVWPGQGAGDQPQHF.